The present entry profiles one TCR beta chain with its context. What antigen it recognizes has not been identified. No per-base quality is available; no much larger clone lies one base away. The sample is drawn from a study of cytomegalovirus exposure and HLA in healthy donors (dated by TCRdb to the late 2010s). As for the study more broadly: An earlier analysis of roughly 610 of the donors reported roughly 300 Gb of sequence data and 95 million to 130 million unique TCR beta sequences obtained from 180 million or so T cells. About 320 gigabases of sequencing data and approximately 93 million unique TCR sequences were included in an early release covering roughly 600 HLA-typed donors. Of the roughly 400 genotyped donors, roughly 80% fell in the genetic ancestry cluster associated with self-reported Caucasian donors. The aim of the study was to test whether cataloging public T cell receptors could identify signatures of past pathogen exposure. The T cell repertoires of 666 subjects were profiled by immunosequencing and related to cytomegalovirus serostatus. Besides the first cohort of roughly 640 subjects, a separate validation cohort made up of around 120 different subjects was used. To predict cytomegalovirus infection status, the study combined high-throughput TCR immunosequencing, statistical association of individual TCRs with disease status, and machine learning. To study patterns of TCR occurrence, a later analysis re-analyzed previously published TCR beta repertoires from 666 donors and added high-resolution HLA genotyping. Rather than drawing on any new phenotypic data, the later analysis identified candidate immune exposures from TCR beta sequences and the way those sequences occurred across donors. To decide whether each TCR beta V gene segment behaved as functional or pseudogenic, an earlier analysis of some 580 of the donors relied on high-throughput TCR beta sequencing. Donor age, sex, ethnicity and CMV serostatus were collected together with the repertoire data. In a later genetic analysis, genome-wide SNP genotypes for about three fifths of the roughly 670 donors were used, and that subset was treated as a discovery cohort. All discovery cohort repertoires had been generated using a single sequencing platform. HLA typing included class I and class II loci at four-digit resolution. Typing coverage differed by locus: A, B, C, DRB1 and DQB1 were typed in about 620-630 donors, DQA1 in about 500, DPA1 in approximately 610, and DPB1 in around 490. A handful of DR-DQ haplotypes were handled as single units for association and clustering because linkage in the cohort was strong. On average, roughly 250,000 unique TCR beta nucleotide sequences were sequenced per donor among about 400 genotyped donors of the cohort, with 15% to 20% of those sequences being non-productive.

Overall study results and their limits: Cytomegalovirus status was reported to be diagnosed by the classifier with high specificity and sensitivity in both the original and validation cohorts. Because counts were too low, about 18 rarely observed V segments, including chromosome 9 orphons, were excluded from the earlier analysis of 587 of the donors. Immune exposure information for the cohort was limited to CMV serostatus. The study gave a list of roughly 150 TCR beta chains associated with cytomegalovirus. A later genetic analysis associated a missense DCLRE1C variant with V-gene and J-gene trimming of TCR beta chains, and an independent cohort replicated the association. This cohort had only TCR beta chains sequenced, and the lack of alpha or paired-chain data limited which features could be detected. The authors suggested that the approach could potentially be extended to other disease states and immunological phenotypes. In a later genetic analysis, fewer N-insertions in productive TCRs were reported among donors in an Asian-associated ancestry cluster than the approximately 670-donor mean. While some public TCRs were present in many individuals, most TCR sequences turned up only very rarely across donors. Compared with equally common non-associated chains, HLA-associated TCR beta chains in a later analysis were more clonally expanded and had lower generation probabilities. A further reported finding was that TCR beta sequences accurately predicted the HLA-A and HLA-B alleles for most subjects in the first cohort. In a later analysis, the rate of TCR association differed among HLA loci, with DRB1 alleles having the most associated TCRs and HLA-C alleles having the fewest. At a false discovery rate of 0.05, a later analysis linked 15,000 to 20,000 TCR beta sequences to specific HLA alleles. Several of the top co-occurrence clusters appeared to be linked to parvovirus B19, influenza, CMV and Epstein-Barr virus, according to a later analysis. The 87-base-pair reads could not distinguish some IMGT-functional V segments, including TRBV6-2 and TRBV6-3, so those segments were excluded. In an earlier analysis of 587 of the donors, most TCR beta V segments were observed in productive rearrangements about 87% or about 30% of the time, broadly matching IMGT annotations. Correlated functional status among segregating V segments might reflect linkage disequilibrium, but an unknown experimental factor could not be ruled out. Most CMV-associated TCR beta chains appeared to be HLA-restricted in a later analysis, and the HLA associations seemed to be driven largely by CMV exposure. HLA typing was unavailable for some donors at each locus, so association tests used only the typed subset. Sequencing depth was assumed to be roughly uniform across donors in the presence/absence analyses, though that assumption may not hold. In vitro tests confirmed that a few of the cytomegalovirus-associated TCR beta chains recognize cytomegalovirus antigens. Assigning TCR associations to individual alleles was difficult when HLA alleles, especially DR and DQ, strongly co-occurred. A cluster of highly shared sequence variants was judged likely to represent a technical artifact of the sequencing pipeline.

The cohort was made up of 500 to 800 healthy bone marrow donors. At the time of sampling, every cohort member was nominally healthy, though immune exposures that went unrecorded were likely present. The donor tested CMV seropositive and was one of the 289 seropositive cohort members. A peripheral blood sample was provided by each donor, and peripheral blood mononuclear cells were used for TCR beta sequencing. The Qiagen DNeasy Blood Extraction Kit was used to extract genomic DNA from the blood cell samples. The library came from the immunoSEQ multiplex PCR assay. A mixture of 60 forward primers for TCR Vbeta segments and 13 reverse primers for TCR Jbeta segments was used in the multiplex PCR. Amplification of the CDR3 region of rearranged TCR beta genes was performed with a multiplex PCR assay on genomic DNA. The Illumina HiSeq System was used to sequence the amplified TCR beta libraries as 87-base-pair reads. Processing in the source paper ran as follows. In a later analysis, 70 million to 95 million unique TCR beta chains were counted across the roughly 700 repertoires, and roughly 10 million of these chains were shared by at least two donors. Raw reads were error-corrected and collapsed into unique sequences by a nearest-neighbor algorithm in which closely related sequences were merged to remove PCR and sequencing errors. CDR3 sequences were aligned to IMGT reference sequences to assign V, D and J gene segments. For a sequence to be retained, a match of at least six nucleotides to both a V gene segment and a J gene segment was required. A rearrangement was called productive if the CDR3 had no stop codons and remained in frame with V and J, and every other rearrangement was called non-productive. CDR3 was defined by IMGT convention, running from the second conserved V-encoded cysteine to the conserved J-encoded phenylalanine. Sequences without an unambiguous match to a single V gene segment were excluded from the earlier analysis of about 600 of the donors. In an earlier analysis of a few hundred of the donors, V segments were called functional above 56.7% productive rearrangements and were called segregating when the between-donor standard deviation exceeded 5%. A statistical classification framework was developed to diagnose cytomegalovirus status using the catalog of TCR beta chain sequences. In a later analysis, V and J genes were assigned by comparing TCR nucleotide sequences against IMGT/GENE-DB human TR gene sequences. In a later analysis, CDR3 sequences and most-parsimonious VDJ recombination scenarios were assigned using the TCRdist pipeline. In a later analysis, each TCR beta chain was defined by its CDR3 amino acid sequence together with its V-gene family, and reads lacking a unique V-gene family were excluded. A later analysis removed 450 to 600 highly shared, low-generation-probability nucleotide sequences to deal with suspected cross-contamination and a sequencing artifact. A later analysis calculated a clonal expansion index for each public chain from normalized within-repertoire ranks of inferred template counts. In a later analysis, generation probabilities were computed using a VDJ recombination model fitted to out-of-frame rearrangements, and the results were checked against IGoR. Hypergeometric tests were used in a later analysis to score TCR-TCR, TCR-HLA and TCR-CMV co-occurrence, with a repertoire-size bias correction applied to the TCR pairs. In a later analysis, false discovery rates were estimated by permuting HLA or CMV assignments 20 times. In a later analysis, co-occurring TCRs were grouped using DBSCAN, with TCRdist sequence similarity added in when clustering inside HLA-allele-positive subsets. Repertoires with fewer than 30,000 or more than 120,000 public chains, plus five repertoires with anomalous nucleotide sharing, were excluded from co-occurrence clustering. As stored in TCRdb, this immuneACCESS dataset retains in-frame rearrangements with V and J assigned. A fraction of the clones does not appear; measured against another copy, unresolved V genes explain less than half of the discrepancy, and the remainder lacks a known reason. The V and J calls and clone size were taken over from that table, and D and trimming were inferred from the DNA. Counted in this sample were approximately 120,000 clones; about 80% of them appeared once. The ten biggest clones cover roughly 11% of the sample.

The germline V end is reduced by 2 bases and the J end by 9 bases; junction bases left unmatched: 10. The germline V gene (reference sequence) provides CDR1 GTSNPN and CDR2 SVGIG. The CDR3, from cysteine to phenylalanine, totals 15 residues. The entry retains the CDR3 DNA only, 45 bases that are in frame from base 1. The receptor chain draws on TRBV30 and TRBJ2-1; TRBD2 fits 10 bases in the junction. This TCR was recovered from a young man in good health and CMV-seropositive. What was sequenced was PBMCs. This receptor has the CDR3 CAWSPMGLAYGEQFF. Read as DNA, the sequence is TGTGCCTGGAGTCCTATGGGACTAGCGTACGGTGAGCAGTTCTTC. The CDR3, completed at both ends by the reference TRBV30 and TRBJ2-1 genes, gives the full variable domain SQTIHQWPATLVQPVGSPLSLECTVEGTSNPNLYWYRQAAGRGLQLLFYSVGIGQISSEVPQNLSASRPQDRQFILSSKKLLLSDSGFYLCAWSPMGLAYGEQFFGPGTRLTVL.